This entry features one TCR beta chain sequence. With 4 bases removed from V and 4 bases from J, the gap between germline ends came to 17 bases. The CDR3 is 15 amino acids. Germline V gives CDR1 SGHTA, CDR2 FQGNSA. While serving as controls, healthy donors were matched for age and sex. Both CD4+ and CD8+ T cells were negatively isolated, and TEMRA cells underwent FACS enrichment. The source of the sample is a study of CD8 T cells in Susac syndrome. Reverse transcription of about 0.5 to 1 ug RNA used random hexamers. TCRdb ran MiXCR on the immunoSEQ multiplex PCR reads and lists one entry per CDR3 protein. The table includes 180,000 or so distinct CDR3 sequences, about 95% detected once.

The sequence derives from a human donor in good health. The source material was CD4+ T cells from PBMCs. The J gene is TRBJ2-7, the V gene TRBV7-2, with a weak D call TRBD1 (6 bases). This CDR3 is CASSYAGTRGYEQYF. In DNA form, the CDR3 reads TGTGCCAGCAGCTATGCCGGGACAAGAGGGTACGAGCAGTACTTC.